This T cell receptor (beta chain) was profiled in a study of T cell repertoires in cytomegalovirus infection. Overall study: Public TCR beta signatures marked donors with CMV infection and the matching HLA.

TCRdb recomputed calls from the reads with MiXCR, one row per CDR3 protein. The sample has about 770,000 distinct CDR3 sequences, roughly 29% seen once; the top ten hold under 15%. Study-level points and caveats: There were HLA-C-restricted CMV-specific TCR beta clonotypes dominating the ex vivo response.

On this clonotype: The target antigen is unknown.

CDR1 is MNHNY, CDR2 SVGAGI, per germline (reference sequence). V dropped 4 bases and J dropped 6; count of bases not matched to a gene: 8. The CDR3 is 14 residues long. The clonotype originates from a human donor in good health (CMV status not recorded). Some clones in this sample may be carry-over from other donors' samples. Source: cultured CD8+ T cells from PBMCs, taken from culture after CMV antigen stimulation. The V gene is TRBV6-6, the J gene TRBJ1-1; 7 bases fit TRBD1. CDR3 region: CASSSTRDSSEAFF. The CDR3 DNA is TGTGCCAGCAGTTCTACGAGGGACAGTTCTGAAGCTTTCTTT.